These 14 T cell receptor beta chains originate from one sample sequenced in a study of blood T cells in healthy people across ages. Together with a sample-barcoded 5' primer, a J-beta primer mix was included in a second PCR lasting roughly 6 to 12 cycles. TCRdb used MiXCR to reprocess the 5' RACE reads, holding one entry per CDR3 protein. The data show about 1 million distinct CDR3 sequences, with 45% seen just once and under 20% held by the top ten. The sample consisted of blood. The receptors come from a woman aged 55 to 70 in good health.

The V and J genes are TRBV10-2 and TRBJ1-2; 8 nucleotides match TRBD1. CDR1 WSHSY and CDR2 SAAADI come from the germline V gene. The CDR3 covers 14 residues. The V gene end was trimmed by 5 bases and the J gene end by 4 bases; junction bases not matched to a gene: 6. The CDR3 DNA is TGCGCCAGCAGTAAACAGGGGGTGCCCTATGGCTACACCTTC. It encodes CASSKQGVPYGYTF.

This clonotype has more than one count but fewer than ten. This sequence joins TRBV9 and TRBJ1-1; TRBD1 might be the D (6 bases). Germline-derived CDR1 and CDR2 are SGDLS and YYNGEE. There are 15 residues in the CDR3. The ends were cut back, 4 bases at V and 5 bases at J, with 18 bases in the middle. The CDR3 spells CASSNPEGGRTEAFF. In DNA form, the CDR3 reads TGTGCCAGCAGCAATCCGGAGGGGGGGCGAACTGAAGCTTTCTTT.

This rearrangement joins TRBV6-2 or TRBV6-3 to TRBJ2-4; TRBD1 matches 10 bases. The DNA end lines up better with TRBJ2-7; the J call may be wrong. CDR1 and CDR2 from the germline V gene are MNHEY and SVGEGT. This CDR3 region has 14 residues. CDR3 sequence (DNA): TGTGCCAGCAGGATCGGACAGGGGGGACACGAGCAGTACTTC. Protein: CASRIGQGGHEQYF.

The chain joins TRBV3-1 to TRBJ2-1; no definite D call. This CDR3 comprises 13 residues. Trimming removed 4 bases from V and 10 bases from J, with 14 bases in between. Germline assignment: CDR1 LGHDT and CDR2 YNNKEL (reference sequence). The CDR3 nucleotides are TGTGCCAGCAGCCCGACGGAAGTTTTAGAGCAGTTCTTC. Encoded protein: CASSPTEVLEQFF.

This clonotype was seen ten or more times. V and J are TRBV27 and TRBJ2-7; D perhaps matches TRBD2 (6 bases). Germline loops: CDR1 MNHEY, CDR2 SMNVEV (reference sequence). This CDR3 has 15 residues. Trimming shortened V by 6 bases and J by 2 bases, and 17 bases separated the two germline ends. CDR3 coding DNA: TGTGCCAGCAGACTAGATAGCGGAGGGACCTACGAGCAGTACTTC. Translation: CASRLDSGGTYEQYF.

Only a few counts were recorded for this clonotype. The J gene is TRBJ2-3, the V gene TRBV9, with TRBD1 identical over 8 bases. V lost 0 bases, J lost 4 bases, and 10 bases stayed unmatched. The V gene's germline CDR1 is SGDLS and CDR2 YYNGEE. The CDR3 extends over 17 amino acids. The CDR3 reads CASSVGQGAGISDTQYF. The CDR3 coding sequence is TGTGCCAGCAGCGTAGGTCAGGGGGCTGGTATTTCAGATACGCAGTATTTT.

The sample holds a few counts of this clonotype. CDR3 nucleotides: TGCAGTGCTAGGGGGGGCACAGGTTTTGGATTAGATACGCAGTATTTT. Translation: CSARGGTGFGLDTQYF. The V call is TRBV20-1, the J call TRBJ2-3, with D tentatively TRBD1 or TRBD2 (6 bases each). V shed 3 bases and J shed 5 bases, with 21 bases lying between them. The germline CDR1 and CDR2 sequences are DFQATT and SNEGSKA (reference sequence). CDR3 length equals 16 residues.

The gene calls are TRBV3-1 and TRBJ2-5; possibly TRBD1 or TRBD2 for D (5 bases each). V was trimmed by 0 bases and J by 7 bases, leaving 18 bases between them. The V gene's germline CDR1 is LGHDT and CDR2 YNNKEL (reference sequence). This CDR3 has 16 amino acids. The CDR3 sequence: CASSQDLEDLGRTQYF. DNA of the CDR3: TGTGCCAGCAGCCAAGATCTTGAGGACTTGGGGCGGACCCAGTACTTC.

This clonotype appeared a few times. The genes are TRBV10-3 and TRBJ2-7; 8 positions match TRBD1. CDR1 is ENHRY, CDR2 SYGVKD, per germline. CDR3 size: 14 residues. Trimming removed 11 bases from V and 1 base from J; junction bases left unmatched: 10. In nucleotides, the CDR3 is TGTGCCTCCAGGGGGACAGGACAGTCCTACGAGCAGTACTTC. Translation gives CASRGTGQSYEQYF.

This clonotype was detected a few times. J is TRBJ1-5 and V is TRBV5-6; unclear D gene. The V and J ends lost 4 bases and 7 bases respectively, with 12 bases between them. The germline V gene encodes CDR1 SGHDT and CDR2 YYEEEE. The length of the CDR3 is 13 residues. The CDR3 loop reads CASSDDPSQPQHF. In nucleotides, the CDR3 is TGTGCCAGCAGCGACGACCCGTCACAGCCCCAGCATTTT.

A single count supports this clonotype. The chain joins TRBV7-9 to TRBJ2-7; D ambiguous. Germline V gene lookup returns CDR1 SEHNR and CDR2 FQNEAQ (reference sequence). The CDR3 has 12 amino acids. Trimming cost V 1 base and J 7 bases, with 8 bases left between them. The CDR3 coding sequence is TGTGCCAGCAGCTTAGGTCCGTGGGAGCAGTACTTC. Encoded protein: CASSLGPWEQYF.

This clonotype showed up just a few times. V gene TRBV20-1 combines with J gene TRBJ2-1; D unclear. The V and J ends lost 5 bases and 8 bases respectively, with 10 bases between them. Per germline, CDR1 DFQATT and CDR2 SNEGSKA (reference sequence). This CDR3 region has 11 residues. CDR3 nucleotides: TGCAGTGCTGTTTCGTTGGATGAGCAGTTCTTC. Its protein is CSAVSLDEQFF.

The chain joins TRBV11-2 to TRBJ1-2; TRBD1 might be the D (5 bases). Per germline, CDR1 SGHAT and CDR2 FQNNGV. The CDR3 consists of 18 residues. Trimming took off 0 bases at V and 7 bases at J, with 24 bases between the two ends. DNA for the CDR3: TGTGCCAGCAGCTTAGATCTCTCCGCAGGGCGTGTAGGAGGTGGCTACACCTTC. Translated: CASSLDLSAGRVGGGYTF.

The CDR3 spells CASSTGTSGRDTQYF. The CDR3 DNA follows: TGTGCCAGCAGCACCGGGACTAGCGGGAGGGATACGCAGTATTTT. This rearrangement joins TRBV7-8 to TRBJ2-3; 15 bases line up with TRBD2. Germline values: CDR1 SGHVS, CDR2 FQNEAQ. The junction had 3 bases not matched to a gene; V was cut back by 5 bases and J by 6 bases. The CDR3 runs to 15 residues.